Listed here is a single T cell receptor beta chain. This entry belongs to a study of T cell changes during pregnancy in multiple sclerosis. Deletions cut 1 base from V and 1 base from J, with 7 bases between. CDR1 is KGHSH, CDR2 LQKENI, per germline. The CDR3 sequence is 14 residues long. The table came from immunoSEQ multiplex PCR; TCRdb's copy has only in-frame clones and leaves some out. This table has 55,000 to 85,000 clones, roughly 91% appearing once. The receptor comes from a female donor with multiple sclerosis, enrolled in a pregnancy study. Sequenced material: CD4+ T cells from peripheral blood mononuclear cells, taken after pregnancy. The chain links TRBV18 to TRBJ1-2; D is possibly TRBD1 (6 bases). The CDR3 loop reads CASSPRTDNYGYTF. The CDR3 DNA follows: TGTGCCAGCTCACCACGGACAGATAACTATGGCTACACCTTC. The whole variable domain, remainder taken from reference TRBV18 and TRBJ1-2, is NAGVMQNPRHLVRRRGQEARLRCSPMKGHSHVYWYRQLPEEGLKFMVYLQKENIIDESGMPKERFSAEFPKEGPSILRIQQVVRGDSAAYFCASSPRTDNYGYTFGSGTRLTVV.